The clone carrying this TCR beta chain was seen more than once but under ten times. This CDR3 is 14 amino acids long. Trimming removed 2 bases from V and 2 bases from J, with 13 bases in between. Germline V gene sequence: CDR1 GTSNPN, CDR2 SVGIG (reference sequence). Measured with immunoSEQ multiplex PCR; TCRdb has only the in-frame clones, and not every one. The sample has roughly 100,000 clones, about 75% seen once; the top ten hold 15% to 20%. This sample is drawn from a study of blood T cell repertoires in COVID-19. On the study more broadly: There were acute and convalescent COVID-19 samples, and they came from the United States, Italy and Spain.

V gene TRBV30 combines with J gene TRBJ2-7, with D perhaps matching TRBD1 (7 bases). Sequencing input: peripheral blood. The receptor was derived from a woman aged 70-85 years with acute or convalescent COVID-19. This CDR3 is CAWSPAGGTYEQYF. For the CDR3, the DNA is TGTGCCTGGAGTCCGGCAGGGGGGACCTACGAGCAGTACTTC.